This TCR beta chain came from a study of T cells after yellow fever vaccination. TCRdb re-called the 5' RACE reads with MiXCR, one entry per CDR3 protein. The profile covers a few hundred thousand distinct CDR3 sequences, with approximately 3.2% appearing a single time and roughly 3.2% taken by the ten largest. This clonotype was seen ten or more times. Germline loops: CDR1 MNHEY, CDR2 SVGAGI. The CDR3 is 14 residues long. The V end was cut by 6 bases, the J end by 5 bases, with 16 bases between. This chain uses TRBV6-5 with TRBJ2-5; D uncertain. The source of this sequence is a young man who received the YFV17D yellow fever vaccine. The sample consisted of CD4+ T cells sorted from PBMCs, taken 10 days after the yellow fever booster vaccination. Here the CDR3 reads CASSRRVDGETQYF. The CDR3 region has the DNA TGTGCCAGCAGCCGTAGGGTGGATGGGGAGACCCAGTACTTC.